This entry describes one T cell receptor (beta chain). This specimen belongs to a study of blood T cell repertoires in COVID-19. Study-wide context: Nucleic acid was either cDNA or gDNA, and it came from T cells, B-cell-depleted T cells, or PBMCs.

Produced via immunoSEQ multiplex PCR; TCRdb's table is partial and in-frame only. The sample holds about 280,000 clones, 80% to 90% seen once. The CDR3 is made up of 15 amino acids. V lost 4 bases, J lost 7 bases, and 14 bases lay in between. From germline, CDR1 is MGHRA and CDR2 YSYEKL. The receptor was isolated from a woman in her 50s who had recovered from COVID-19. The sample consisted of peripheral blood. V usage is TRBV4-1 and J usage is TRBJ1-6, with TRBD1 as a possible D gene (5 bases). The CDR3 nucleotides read TGCGCCAGCAGCCGGAGGGGCAGGCGGAATTCACCCCTCCACTTT. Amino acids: CASSRRGRRNSPLHF.